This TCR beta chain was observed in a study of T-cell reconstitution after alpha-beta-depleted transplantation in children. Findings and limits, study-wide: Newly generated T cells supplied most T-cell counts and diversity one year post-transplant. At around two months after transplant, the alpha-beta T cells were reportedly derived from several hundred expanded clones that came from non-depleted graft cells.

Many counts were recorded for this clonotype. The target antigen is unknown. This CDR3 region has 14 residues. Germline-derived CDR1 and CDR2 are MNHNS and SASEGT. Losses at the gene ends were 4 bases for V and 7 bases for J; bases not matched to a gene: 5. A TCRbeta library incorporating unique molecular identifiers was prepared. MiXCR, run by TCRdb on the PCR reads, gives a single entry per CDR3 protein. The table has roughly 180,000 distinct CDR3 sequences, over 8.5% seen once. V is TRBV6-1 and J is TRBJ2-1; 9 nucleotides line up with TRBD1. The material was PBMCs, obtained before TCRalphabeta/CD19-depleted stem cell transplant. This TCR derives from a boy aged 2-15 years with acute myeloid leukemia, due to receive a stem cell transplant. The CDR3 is CASSATGGLNEQFF. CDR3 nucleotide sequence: TGTGCCAGCAGTGCGACAGGGGGGCTGAATGAGCAGTTCTTC.